These 9 T cell receptor beta chains originate from one sample sequenced in a study of vaccination effects on CD4 cells after COVID-19. Method: immunoSEQ multiplex PCR; TCRdb's copy keeps in-frame clones and lacks some. The sample records 80,000 to 95,000 clones, 60% to 80% being singletons. Antigen specificity for these receptors is unknown. Antigen-specific CD4+ T cells were expanded (with viral peptide pools) by the ViraFEST assay ahead of sequencing. The authors isolated CD4+ T cells after around nine days of culture. Subjects were given two BNT162b2 or mRNA-1273 vaccine doses. The sample consisted of CD4+ T cells from PBMCs cultured with HCoV-OC43 spike peptides, taken after COVID-19 vaccination. Subset described: HCoV-OC43 spike overlapping peptide pool stimulation. These receptors all come from a human donor who received a COVID-19 vaccine.

The chain uses TRBV29-1 and TRBJ2-5, with TRBD1 identical over 9 bases. V lost 0 bases and J lost 4; bases outside the gene matches: 27. The CDR3 is 22 amino acids. Germline V gives CDR1 SQVTM, CDR2 ANQGSEA. CDR3 sequence (DNA): TGCAGCGTTGAAGACGAAGGGTCTCGGTTGTACTTCGGGACAGGGAAGGGAGAGACCCAGTACTTC. Translating it yields CSVEDEGSRLYFGTGKGETQYF.

The chain links TRBV13 to TRBJ2-2; TRBD2 aligns across 14 bases. V lost 1 base and J lost 6; bases outside the gene matches: 4. The CDR3 loop spans 17 amino acids. Germline V CDR1 and CDR2: PRHDT, FYEKMQ (reference sequence). CDR3 nucleotide sequence: TGTGCCAGCAGCTTAGCCGGACTAGCGGGGGGCTCCGGGGAGCTGTTTTTT. This gives the protein CASSLAGLAGGSGELFF.

The V gene is TRBV19, the J gene TRBJ1-5; the D gene is possibly TRBD1 (5 bases). The ends were cut back, 8 bases at V and 2 bases at J, with 13 bases in the middle. Germline CDR1 LNHDA, CDR2 SQIVND (reference sequence). This CDR3 contains 14 residues. The CDR3: CASVGASGNQPQHF. Here the CDR3 DNA reads TGTGCCAGTGTCGGGGCTTCGGGCAATCAGCCCCAGCATTTT.

This clone appeared a few times. The chain joins TRBV18 to TRBJ1-6; perhaps TRBD1 as D (6 bases). Deletions cut 6 bases from V and 4 bases from J, with 10 bases between. There are 14 residues in the CDR3. CDR1 and CDR2 (germline): KGHSH, LQKENI. In nucleotides, the CDR3 is TGTGCCAGCTCCCAGGACAGTTATAATTCACCCCTCCACTTT. As protein: CASSQDSYNSPLHF.

J is TRBJ2-3 and V is TRBV4-1; 10 nucleotides agree with TRBD2. This CDR3 contains 19 residues. Germline CDR1 MGHRA, CDR2 YSYEKL. Trimming took 0 bases from V and 0 from J; bases not matched to a gene: 9. This chain's CDR3 is CASSQDPLAGALSTDTQYF. DNA for the CDR3: TGCGCCAGCAGCCAAGATCCCCTAGCGGGGGCCCTTAGCACAGATACGCAGTATTTT.

The chain is built from TRBV7-2 and TRBJ1-2; D possibly corresponds to TRBD1 (5 bases). Germline V gives CDR1 SGHTA, CDR2 FQGNSA. The CDR3 sequence is 13 residues long. V lost 3 bases and J lost 6, with 11 bases in between. For the CDR3, the DNA is TGTGCCAGCAGCTTTAGGGGCGGCAATGGCTACACCTTC. Protein: CASSFRGGNGYTF.

This clone was detected only a few times. The V gene is TRBV19, the J gene TRBJ2-6, with D possibly TRBD1 on 6 matching bases. The V end lost 5 bases, the J end lost 2 bases, and 10 bases lay between the germline ends. Germline V gene data show CDR1 as LNHDA and CDR2 as SQIVND (reference sequence). This CDR3 is built from 15 residues. In DNA form, the CDR3 reads TGTGCCAGTAGTCCACAGGGTGCTGGGGCCAACGTCCTGACTTTC. The encoded protein is CASSPQGAGANVLTF.

CDR3 sequence reads: CASSVGSGREGSIYF. CDR3 in DNA: TGTGCCAGCAGCGTAGGATCCGGCAGGGAGGGCTCCATATATTTT. The chain is built from TRBV9 and TRBJ1-3; a weak D match, TRBD1 (5 bases). Germline lookup yields CDR1 SGDLS and CDR2 YYNGEE. V was clipped by 0 bases and J by 11 bases, with 18 bases between them. This CDR3 has 15 residues.

V and J are TRBV28 and TRBJ1-2; 8 bases agree with TRBD1. This CDR3 is built from 13 residues. Germline assignment: CDR1 MDHEN and CDR2 SYDVKM. V gave up 11 bases and J gave up 4 bases; unmatched junction bases: 9. The CDR3 is CASRTGFVYGYTF. The CDR3 DNA is TGTGCCTCCCGGACAGGGTTCGTCTATGGCTACACCTTC.